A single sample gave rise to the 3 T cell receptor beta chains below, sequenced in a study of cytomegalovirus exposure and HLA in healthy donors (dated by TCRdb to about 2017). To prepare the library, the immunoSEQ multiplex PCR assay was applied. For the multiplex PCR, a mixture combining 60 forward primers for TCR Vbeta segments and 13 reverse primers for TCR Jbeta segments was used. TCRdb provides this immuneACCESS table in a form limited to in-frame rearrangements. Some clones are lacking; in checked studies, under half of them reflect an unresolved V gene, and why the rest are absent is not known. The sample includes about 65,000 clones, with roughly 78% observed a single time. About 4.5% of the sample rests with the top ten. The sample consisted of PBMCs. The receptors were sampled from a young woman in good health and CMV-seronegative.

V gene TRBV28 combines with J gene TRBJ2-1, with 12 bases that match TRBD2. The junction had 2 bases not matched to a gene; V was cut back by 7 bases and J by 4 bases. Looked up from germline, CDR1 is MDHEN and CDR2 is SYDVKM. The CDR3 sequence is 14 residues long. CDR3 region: CASKTSGGYNEQFF. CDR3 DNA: TGTGCCAGCAAAACTAGCGGGGGGTACAATGAGCAGTTCTTC.

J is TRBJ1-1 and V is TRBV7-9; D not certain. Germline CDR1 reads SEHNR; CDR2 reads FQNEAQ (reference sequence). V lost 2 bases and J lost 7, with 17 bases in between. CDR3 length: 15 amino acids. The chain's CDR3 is CASSLRVATALEAFF. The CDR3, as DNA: TGTGCCAGCAGCTTAAGAGTAGCCACGGCCCTTGAAGCTTTCTTT.

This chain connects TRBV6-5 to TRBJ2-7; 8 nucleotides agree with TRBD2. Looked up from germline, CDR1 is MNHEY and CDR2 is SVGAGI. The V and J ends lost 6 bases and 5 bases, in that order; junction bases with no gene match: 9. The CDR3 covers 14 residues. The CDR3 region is CASRRGGQVHEQYF. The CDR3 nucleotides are TGTGCCAGCAGGCGCGGGGGGCAGGTCCACGAGCAGTACTTC.